The 22 T cell receptor beta chains below were found in one sample sequenced in a study of blood T cell repertoires in COVID-19. Clones were sequenced by immunoSEQ multiplex PCR, and TCRdb holds only the in-frame ones, with some missing. The repertoire has about 220,000 clones, 80% to 85% of them found once; the top ten carry about 2.4%. The sequencing input was peripheral blood. These receptors came from a woman aged 55-69 years with acute or convalescent COVID-19.

The chain couples TRBV18 to TRBJ2-7; D gene ambiguous. The CDR3 is 16 residues long. Germline V gives CDR1 KGHSH, CDR2 LQKENI. V was trimmed by 5 bases and J by 2 bases, leaving 19 bases between them. CDR3 sequence: CASSTQLESPPYEQYF. The CDR3 DNA reads as TGTGCCAGCTCAACCCAGTTGGAGAGCCCTCCCTACGAGCAGTACTTC.

V gene TRBV30 combines with J gene TRBJ2-7, with TRBD1 matching 8 bases. The CDR3 runs 14 residues. The trim removed 4 bases at V and 2 bases at J, leaving 7 bases unmatched. CDR1 is GTSNPN, CDR2 SVGIG, per germline (reference sequence). The CDR3 loop reads CAWKGGQDPYEQYF. The CDR3 DNA is TGTGCCTGGAAGGGGGGACAGGACCCCTACGAGCAGTACTTC. The variable domain in full, with the rest retrieved from reference TRBV30 and TRBJ2-7, is SQTIHQWPATLVQPVGSPLSLECTVEGTSNPNLYWYRQAAGRGLQLLFYSVGIGQISSEVPQNLSASRPQDRQFILSSKKLLLSDSGFYLCAWKGGQDPYEQYFGPGTRLTVT.

This sequence joins TRBV6-5 and TRBJ2-1, with 7 bases fitting TRBD2. This CDR3 contains 15 residues. CDR1 and CDR2 (germline): MNHEY, SVGAGI. The trim removed 4 bases at V and 9 bases at J, leaving 12 bases unmatched. CDR3 loop: CASSLTSRNPGEQFF. For the CDR3, the DNA is TGTGCCAGCAGTTTGACTAGCCGGAATCCAGGTGAGCAGTTCTTC.

The chain links TRBV7-8 to TRBJ1-1; D is unclear. CDR1 SGHVS and CDR2 FQNEAQ come from the germline V gene. Trimming took off 1 base at V and 1 base at J, with 7 bases between the two ends. This CDR3 region has 14 residues. Written as DNA, the CDR3 is TGTGCCAGCAGCTTAGTGGTCGGGAACACTGAAGCTTTCTTT. It codes for CASSLVVGNTEAFF.

This clone was counted a single time. The rearrangement links TRBV6-5 to TRBJ1-5; tentative D call: TRBD1 (6 bases). Trimming left V 5 bases short and J 1 base short, with 9 bases between. This CDR3 has 14 residues. Per the germline V gene, CDR1 is MNHEY and CDR2 is SVGAGI. CDR3 protein: CASSLGQSNQPQHF. The CDR3 DNA sequence: TGTGCCAGCAGTCTAGGACAGAGCAATCAGCCCCAGCATTTT.

This sequence joins TRBV19 and TRBJ2-7, with 9 bases identical to TRBD1. There are 12 residues in the CDR3. With 10 bases clipped from V and 5 bases from J, the junction kept 6 bases outside the gene matches. Germline CDR1 and CDR2: LNHDA and SQIVND (reference sequence). CDR3 loop: CATQDRGDEQYF. The CDR3 DNA follows: TGTGCCACCCAGGACAGGGGTGACGAGCAGTACTTC.

The genes are TRBV6-6 and TRBJ1-3; D is undetermined. The CDR3 spans 15 residues. Trimming removed 0 bases from V and 2 bases from J, with 8 bases in between. The germline CDR1 and CDR2 sequences are MNHNY and SVGAGI (reference sequence). Here the CDR3 DNA reads TGTGCCAGCAGTTACTCGAGGGATACTGGAAACACCATATATTTT. Translated: CASSYSRDTGNTIYF.

J is TRBJ2-7 and V is TRBV5-1; tentative D call: TRBD1 (6 bases). The V end lost 5 bases, the J end lost 6 bases, and 21 bases lay between the germline ends. CDR3 length: 15 amino acids. CDR1 is SGHRS, CDR2 YFSETQ, per germline. The CDR3 region has the DNA TGCGCCAGCAGTAGGACGACAGGCCTCTCATCCGAGCAGTACTTC. Protein sequence: CASSRTTGLSSEQYF.

The chain combines TRBV21-1 with TRBJ1-5; the table's D call of TRBD1 was not tested on the DNA. TRBV21-1 is classified as a pseudogene. This CDR3 region has 17 residues. CDR3 sequence: CASSKGMGRYSNQPQHF. In DNA, the CDR3 is TGTGCCAGCAGCAAAGGAATGGGCAGGTATAGCAATCAGCCCCAGCATTTT.

The genes are TRBV21-1 and TRBJ1-1. TRBV21-1 corresponds to a pseudogene. The CDR3 has 14 residues. CDR3 in DNA: TGTGCCAGCAGCAAAGAAAGCCCGAACACTGAAGCTTTCTTT. Its translation: CASSKESPNTEAFF.

The chain links TRBV19 to TRBJ1-5, with D perhaps matching TRBD1 (6 bases). The CDR3 contains 14 residues. CDR1 and CDR2 (germline): LNHDA, SQIVND (reference sequence). Trimming left V 1 base short and J 7 bases short, with 11 bases between. As DNA, the CDR3 is TGTGCCAGTAGTATAGTTGGGGGCGGACAGCCCCAGCATTTT. This sequence encodes CASSIVGGGQPQHF.

The rearrangement joins TRBV6-5 to TRBJ1-4; 7 bases match TRBD1. Germline-derived CDR1 and CDR2 are MNHEY and SVGAGI. The J segment lost 6 bases and the V segment lost 6 bases, leaving 7 bases of the junction unmatched. The CDR3 loop spans 14 amino acids. CDR3 region: CASRPGQLDEKLFF. CDR3 sequence (DNA): TGTGCCAGCAGACCGGGACAGCTCGATGAAAAACTGTTTTTT.

V gene TRBV13 combines with J gene TRBJ2-7; D gene ambiguous. Trimming shortened V by 5 bases and J by 0 bases, and 5 bases separated the two germline ends. CDR1 is PRHDT and CDR2 is FYEKMQ in the germline V gene (reference sequence). CDR3 length equals 12 residues. The CDR3 loop is CASSGRSYEQYF. The CDR3 nucleotides read TGTGCCAGCAGCGGGCGCTCCTACGAGCAGTACTTC. Supplemented by reference TRBV13 and TRBJ2-7, the full variable domain reads AAGVIQSPRHLIKEKRETATLKCYPIPRHDTVYWYQQGPGQDPQFLISFYEKMQSDKGSIPDRFSAQQFSDYHSELNMSSLELGDSALYFCASSGRSYEQYFGPGTRLTVT.

J is TRBJ2-5 and V is TRBV3-1 (or the pseudogene TRBV3-2), with a weak D call TRBD2 (7 bases). In germline, CDR1 is LGHDT, CDR2 YNNKEL (reference sequence). The V gene lost 4 bases and the J gene lost 7 bases, with 16 bases spanning the gap. The CDR3 loop spans 14 amino acids. The CDR3 bases are TGTGCCAGCAGCCGGGGGGGGGCCTTCGCGACCCAGTACTTC. Protein sequence: CASSRGGAFATQYF.

DNA for the CDR3: TGTGCCAGCAGCCTACAGGGAGCTGGAAACACCATATATTTT. Translating it yields CASSLQGAGNTIYF. V gene TRBV5-6 combines with J gene TRBJ1-3, with D perhaps matching TRBD1 (6 bases). Germline V gene sequence: CDR1 SGHDT, CDR2 YYEEEE. This CDR3 has 14 residues. Between the trimmed V and J ends, which lost 4 bases and 2 bases, there was a span of 10 bases.

The chain recombines TRBV3-1 (or the pseudogene TRBV3-2) with TRBJ2-1; 14 bases agree with TRBD2. V lost 1 base to trimming and J lost 2 bases; unmatched junction nucleotides: 1. The CDR3 is 17 residues long. CDR1 and CDR2 from the germline V gene are LGHDT and YNNKEL (reference sequence). DNA for the CDR3: TGTGCCAGCAGCCAAGGACTAGCGGGGGGGCCCTACAATGAGCAGTTCTTC. Protein product: CASSQGLAGGPYNEQFF.

The chain uses TRBV7-6 and TRBJ2-3; D unresolved. This CDR3 region has 15 residues. V shed 1 base and J shed 0 bases, with 8 bases lying between them. CDR1 is SGHVS and CDR2 is FNYEAQ in the germline V gene. The CDR3 sequence is CASSLGLTSTDTQYF. The CDR3 DNA reads TGTGCCAGCAGCTTAGGTCTTACTAGCACAGATACGCAGTATTTT.

This chain links TRBV2 with TRBJ2-7; 10 nucleotides match TRBD2. The CDR3 length is 16 residues. Trimming at V came to 3 bases and at J to 2 bases, leaving 7 bases not matched to a gene. Germline CDR1 is SNHLY and CDR2 is FYNNEI. CDR3 amino acids: CASSDLAGEYPYEQYF. The CDR3 DNA follows: TGTGCCAGCAGTGACCTAGCGGGGGAATACCCCTACGAGCAGTACTTC.

The V and J genes are TRBV5-5 and TRBJ2-3; tentative D call: TRBD1 (5 bases). The CDR3 consists of 16 residues. Germline V gene sequence: CDR1 SGHKS, CDR2 YYEKEE (reference sequence). V was trimmed by 4 bases and J by 3 bases, leaving 18 bases between them. CDR3 bases: TGTGCCAGCAGCCCCGACTCAGGGCTTGGGACAGATACGCAGTATTTT. Its protein is CASSPDSGLGTDTQYF.

The gene calls are TRBV19 and TRBJ2-3; possibly TRBD2 for D (6 bases). CDR1 and CDR2 (germline): LNHDA, SQIVND (reference sequence). The CDR3 sequence is 16 residues long. The V and J ends lost 4 bases and 0 bases respectively, with 14 bases between them. As DNA, the CDR3 is TGTGCCAGTAGTAGGTCGAAGAGCGGGAGCACAGATACGCAGTATTTT. Translating gives CASSRSKSGSTDTQYF.

This clone was recorded once. The chain links TRBV11-3 to TRBJ1-1, with a weak D call TRBD1 (5 bases). This CDR3 spans 13 amino acids. CDR1 SGHNT and CDR2 YENEEA come from the germline V gene. The V end lost 5 bases, the J end lost 4 bases, and 11 bases lay between the germline ends. CDR3 DNA: TGTGCCAGCAGCGCAGGGTTTGCCACTGAAGCTTTCTTT. This sequence encodes CASSAGFATEAFF.

This clone has just a few counts. This sequence joins TRBV5-6 and TRBJ2-5, with D possibly TRBD1 on 6 matching bases. The CDR3 sequence is 15 residues long. Germline lookup yields CDR1 SGHDT and CDR2 YYEEEE. Trimming stripped 3 bases from V and 9 bases from J, with 21 bases between. CDR3 coding DNA: TGTGCCAGCAGCTCCATCGGACGGGCAGGGGTGGCCCAGTACTTC. This codes for CASSSIGRAGVAQYF.